This record looks at one T cell receptor (beta chain) sequence and its context. The antigen is not known. This sample was taken from a study of cytomegalovirus exposure and HLA in healthy donors. CDR1 SGHNT and CDR2 YYREEE come from the germline V gene (reference sequence). J lost 8 bases, V lost 4 bases, and 8 bases had no gene match. The CDR3 runs to 16 residues. The study, taken as a whole, reports: Differences between HLA loci emerged in a later analysis of TCR association rates, with DRB1 most and HLA-C fewest.

Vbeta (60) and Jbeta (13) primers were used in the PCR. Data came from immunoSEQ multiplex PCR; TCRdb stores just in-frame clones and leaves some out. Altogether more than 100,000 clones are present, roughly 80% being singletons, with the ten largest covering about 0.25%. This receptor was identified in a man aged 50 to 60 in good health and CMV-seronegative. This chain connects TRBV5-4 to TRBJ1-6, with TRBD1 identical over 11 bases. Sequencing used PBMCs. The CDR3 protein is CASSQGQGVLDSPLHF. The CDR3 bases are TGTGCCAGCAGCCAGGGACAGGGGGTCTTAGATTCACCCCTCCACTTT.